These 21 T cell receptor beta chains share one sample of origin, sequenced in a study of T cells after yellow fever vaccination. TCRdb re-called the 5' RACE reads with MiXCR, one entry per CDR3 protein. The data show around 50,000 distinct CDR3 sequences, 7% to 9% seen once. The sequencing here drew on CD8+ T cells sorted from PBMCs, taken approximately 15 days after the first yellow fever vaccination. The source of these receptors is a man younger than 35 who received the YFV17D yellow fever vaccine.

This clonotype was observed at least ten times. The gene calls are TRBV29-1 and TRBJ2-1, with 8 bases matching TRBD2. Germline CDR1 SQVTM, CDR2 ANQGSEA. Germline trimming cut 6 bases from V and 2 bases from J; bases unmatched to any gene: 3. This CDR3 has 13 amino acids. CDR3 sequence (DNA): TGCAGCGTAACGGGGGGGGCCTACAATGAGCAGTTCTTC. This translates into CSVTGGAYNEQFF.

This clonotype was seen many times. The chain carries TRBV13 and TRBJ2-1; D is perhaps TRBD1 (6 bases). V lost 0 bases to trimming and J lost 3 bases, with 12 bases between them. There are 16 residues in the CDR3. The germline V gene has CDR1 PRHDT and CDR2 FYEKMQ (reference sequence). The CDR3 protein is CASSLGGAGYYNEQFF. The CDR3 DNA sequence: TGTGCCAGCAGCTTAGGGGGGGCCGGATACTACAATGAGCAGTTCTTC.

This clonotype was detected only a few times. The gene calls are TRBV4-2 and TRBJ2-3; the D is unclear. The CDR3 sequence is 14 residues long. Germline CDR1 reads LGHNA; CDR2 reads YNFKEQ. V lost 0 bases and J 2 bases, leaving 6 bases between the germline ends. In nucleotides, the CDR3 is TGTGCCAGCAGCCAAGATGACCACACAGATACGCAGTATTTT. The encoded protein is CASSQDDHTDTQYF.

This clonotype was observed many times. This chain joins TRBV7-2 and TRBJ2-5; D gene ambiguous. V was pared by 5 bases and J by 6 bases, with 10 bases between. Per the germline V gene, CDR1 is SGHTA and CDR2 is FQGNSA. There are 12 residues in the CDR3. Written as DNA, the CDR3 is TGTGCCAGCAGCCCTCCTGGACAGACCCAGTACTTC. This translates into CASSPPGQTQYF.

Of note for this clonotype: Possible read error: a much larger clone is one base away. The chain couples TRBV7-2 to TRBJ2-5; D is perhaps TRBD1 (5 bases). V lost 4 bases, J lost 5 bases, and 23 bases lay in between. The germline V gene has CDR1 SGHTA and CDR2 FQGNSA. The CDR3 loop spans 17 amino acids. The CDR3 loop is CASSSTDLGALGETQYF. The CDR3 bases are TGTGCCAGCAGCTCGACAGATCTAGGCGCATTAGGGGAGACCCAGTACTTC.

This clonotype was recorded many times. V and J are TRBV6-5 and TRBJ2-2; 7 bases map to TRBD1. Germline V gene sequence: CDR1 MNHEY, CDR2 SVGAGI. V lost 6 bases and J lost 0; bases outside the gene matches: 7. CDR3 size: 16 residues. DNA of the CDR3: TGTGCCAGCAGCAGCACAGGGGCAGCGAACACCGGGGAGCTGTTTTTT. It yields the protein CASSSTGAANTGELFF.

This clonotype was counted many times. The genes are TRBV6-1 and TRBJ2-7; TRBD1 aligns across 7 bases. CDR1 is MNHNS and CDR2 is SASEGT in the germline V gene. This CDR3 region has 13 residues. After removal of 6 bases from V and 1 base from J, the junction contained 3 bases not matched to a gene. The CDR3 nucleotides are TGTGCCAGCAGCGGACAGGAGTCCTACGAGCAGTACTTC. It is translated as CASSGQESYEQYF.

The chain recombines TRBV5-1 with TRBJ1-4, with D perhaps TRBD1 (5 bases). CDR3 length equals 19 residues. V lost 1 base, J lost 5 bases, and 24 bases lay in between. Looked up from germline, CDR1 is SGHRS and CDR2 is YFSETQ. In nucleotides, the CDR3 is TGCGCCAGCAGCTTGCGTTACCCCCCGGGGCTGGGAAAGAATGAAAAACTGTTTTTT. Its translation: CASSLRYPPGLGKNEKLFF.

This clonotype was seen repeatedly, ten times or more. This sequence joins TRBV28 and TRBJ1-5, with TRBD1 identical over 8 bases. CDR3 size: 16 residues. V lost 4 bases and J lost 6; bases outside the gene matches: 11. CDR1 and CDR2 (germline): MDHEN, SYDVKM. CDR3 residues: CASSSYRGDLIQPQHF. DNA of the CDR3: TGTGCCAGCAGTTCATACAGGGGGGACCTCATTCAGCCCCAGCATTTT.

This clonotype was seen ten or more times. The rearrangement links TRBV7-8 to TRBJ2-1; perhaps TRBD2 as D (6 bases). The germline V gene encodes CDR1 SGHVS and CDR2 FQNEAQ. This CDR3 is 13 amino acids long. V was trimmed by 5 bases and J by 6 bases, leaving 11 bases between them. This CDR3 is CASSPGTPNEQFF. In nucleotides, the CDR3 is TGTGCCAGCAGCCCCGGGACTCCCAATGAGCAGTTCTTC.

This clonotype appeared a few times. This rearrangement joins TRBV12-3 or TRBV12-4 to TRBJ2-7; D possibly corresponds to TRBD1 (6 bases). The CDR3 is 13 amino acids. V was pared by 3 bases and J by 1 base, with 7 bases between. In DNA, the CDR3 is TGTGCCAGCAGTTTCGGACAGTCCTACGAGCAGTACGTC. This codes for CASSFGQSYEQYV.

V gene TRBV10-3 combines with J gene TRBJ2-1; D possibly corresponds to TRBD2 (7 bases). V lost 4 bases, J lost 5 bases, and 15 bases lay in between. This CDR3 contains 15 residues. Germline V CDR1 and CDR2: ENHRY, SYGVKD. The CDR3 region has the DNA TGTGCCATCAGTGCGTCGGGGGGCCCGGACAATGAGCAGTTCTTC. The encoded protein is CAISASGGPDNEQFF.

This clonotype was seen ten or more times. The chain carries TRBV5-1 and TRBJ2-3; unclear D gene. Germline CDR1 and CDR2: SGHRS and YFSETQ. V lost 6 bases and J 0 bases, leaving 11 bases between the germline ends. The CDR3 totals 14 residues. CDR3 residues: CASNGFASTDTQYF. CDR3 nucleotide sequence: TGCGCCAGCAACGGCTTCGCTAGCACAGATACGCAGTATTTT.

Many counts were recorded for this clonotype. The J gene is TRBJ2-2, the V gene TRBV4-3; 8 positions agree with TRBD2. CDR3 length equals 15 residues. Per the germline V gene, CDR1 is LGHNA and CDR2 is YSLEER. V was clipped by 4 bases and J by 4 bases; unmatched bases: 5. The CDR3 loop reads CASSPHGGGTGELFF. The CDR3 nucleotides are TGCGCCAGCAGCCCCCACGGGGGGGGCACCGGGGAGCTGTTTTTT.

This clonotype was counted at least ten times. The rearrangement links TRBV5-1 to TRBJ1-6; 7 bases map to TRBD1. The CDR3 extends over 14 amino acids. Germline CDR1 and CDR2: SGHRS and YFSETQ. V lost 3 bases, J lost 7 bases, and 4 bases stayed unmatched. DNA for the CDR3: TGCGCCAGCAGCTCGGACAGGAGAAATTCACCCCTCCACTTT. Amino acids: CASSSDRRNSPLHF.

The J gene is TRBJ1-4, the V gene TRBV12-3 or TRBV12-4; TRBD1 might be the D (5 bases). Trimming left V 2 bases short and J 6 bases short, with 13 bases between. The CDR3 has 15 amino acids. The CDR3 is CASSLRGPEDEKLFF. The CDR3 DNA reads TGTGCCAGCAGTTTAAGGGGACCGGAGGATGAAAAACTGTTTTTT.

As for this clonotype: It may be a read error: a sequence one base away is much more abundant. The chain carries TRBV10-2 and TRBJ2-1; 8 bases match TRBD2. The CDR3 sequence is 19 residues long. The J segment lost 0 bases and the V segment lost 1 base, leaving 11 bases of the junction unmatched. Germline CDR1 is WSHSY and CDR2 is SAAADI. In DNA form, the CDR3 reads TGCGCCAGCAGTGAGTATGGGACTAGGTCCCTGAGCTCCTACAATGAGCAGTTCTTC. Translating gives CASSEYGTRSLSSYNEQFF.

There are many counts of this clonotype. In nucleotides, the CDR3 is TGTGCCAGCAGCCAACCGGGACTAGCGGGTTACAATGAGCAGTTCTTC. It codes for CASSQPGLAGYNEQFF. The genes are TRBV4-2 and TRBJ2-1; 12 bases fit TRBD2. This CDR3 is built from 16 residues. Germline V gives CDR1 LGHNA, CDR2 YNFKEQ. Trimming at V came to 2 bases and at J to 4 bases, leaving 3 bases not matched to a gene.

This clonotype was picked up many times. The chain is built from TRBV6-2 or TRBV6-3 and TRBJ2-7, with 7 bases that match TRBD2. The CDR3 is made up of 14 amino acids. J gave up 6 bases and V 3 bases, and 8 bases lay outside the gene matches. CDR1 and CDR2 from the germline V gene are MNHEY and SVGEGT. The CDR3, as DNA: TGTGCCAGCAGTTATCGGGAGGCCTTCCCCGAGCAGTACTTC. This codes for CASSYREAFPEQYF.

This clonotype was counted many times. CDR3 sequence reads: CASSQRWDQVPGFYGYTF. The CDR3 DNA reads as TGTGCCAGCAGCCAAAGATGGGATCAGGTACCGGGTTTCTATGGCTACACCTTC. The V and J genes are TRBV11-1 and TRBJ1-2; D not resolved. V lost 5 bases and J lost 4, with 26 bases in between. Germline CDR1 is SGHAT and CDR2 is FQDESV (reference sequence). The CDR3 sequence is 18 residues long.

The chain uses TRBV29-1 and TRBJ1-2; D gene unclear. V was cut by 6 bases and J by 3 bases, with 14 bases left in between. Germline V lookup: CDR1 SQVTM, CDR2 ANQGSEA. The CDR3 is made up of 13 amino acids. The CDR3 protein is CSVHDWGDYGYTF. The CDR3 DNA reads as TGCAGCGTACACGATTGGGGTGACTATGGCTACACCTTC.